This TCR beta chain comes out of a study of identical twins. Findings and caveats of the study: Fewer insertions characterized abundant cord blood beta clonotypes, whereas memory repertoires showed none.

The V gene end was trimmed by 4 bases and the J gene end by 7 bases; junction bases not matched to a gene: 14. From germline, CDR1 is SGDLS and CDR2 YYNGEE. The CDR3 length is 17 residues. This clonotype was detected a few times. Its specificity is unknown. Template switching created a universal primer site, and the cDNA included unique molecular identifiers. Each CDR3 protein is one row after TCRdb ran MiXCR on the 5' RACE reads. Of 500,000 to 550,000 distinct CDR3 sequences detected, about 22% appear once; the ten largest clones hold approximately 0.49%. Another study also made use of these data, one on yellow fever vaccine responses in identical twins. From that second work: The T cell response to vaccination in identical twins was reportedly partly convergent and partly personalized.

The clonotype was recovered from a woman between 18 and 29 years old in good health. The sequencing sample was made of CD4+ T cells sorted from blood. The chain joins TRBV9 to TRBJ2-1, with 10 nucleotides matching TRBD2. In DNA, the CDR3 is TGTGCCAGCAGCCCGAGTAGGACTAGCGGCCTACAAAATGAGCAGTTCTTC. Amino acids: CASSPSRTSGLQNEQFF.